This paragraph covers one T cell receptor (beta chain) sequence. Its antigen is unidentified. The source of the sample is a study of T cell responses to AZD1222 COVID-19 vaccine. Study outcomes and limitations: It should be noted that donors were predominantly white British and more often female, and clonal diversity was possibly underestimated. The peak T cell response came first, and repertoires were sampled only after it. Mapped onto spike, vaccine-associated CD4 TCRs spanned it and were dominant at 160-218 and 743-854. Compared with day 0, the breadth and depth of the Spike-specific TCR repertoire rose significantly after two doses of AZD1222.

Germline V gene sequence: CDR1 SGHDT, CDR2 YYEEEE. The CDR3 consists of 12 residues. Trimming removed 4 bases at V and 12 bases at J, with 14 bases between. Only in-frame clones appear in the TCRdb table, and some are missing; sequencing was by immunoSEQ multiplex PCR. The sample has 200,000 or so clones; over 85% are singletons. The source is an adult who received the AZD1222 COVID-19 vaccine. V usage is TRBV5-6 and J usage is TRBJ2-1; D is perhaps TRBD1 (6 bases). The sample consisted of peripheral blood, taken 28 days after the second AZD1222 dose. The CDR3 here is CASSPDRRWQFF. In DNA, the CDR3 is TGTGCCAGCAGCCCAGACAGGAGGTGGCAGTTCTTC.